This TCR beta chain was sequenced in a study of T cells in Graves' hyperthyroidism and ophthalmopathy. Study conclusions and caveats: Blood shared most expanded thyroid clonotypes above 0.001.

Ten or more counts support this clonotype. Its antigen remains unknown. Diagnosis relied on clinical symptoms, serum thyroxine and TRAb, thyroid ultrasound and orbital computed tomography. CDR1 and CDR2 from the germline V gene are SNHLY and FYNNEI. CDR3 length equals 15 residues. The ends lost 4 bases at V and 2 bases at J; junction bases unmatched: 6. The source material, RNA transcripts, was used to amplify TCR beta CDR3 regions. The TCR CDR3 first-round RT-PCR relied on the HTBI primer set. Each CDR3 protein gets one entry after TCRdb re-called the multiplex PCR reads with MiXCR. The table has roughly 360,000 distinct CDR3 sequences, about 13% seen once; the top ten hold 20% to 25%.

This clonotype was sampled from a man aged 25-45 years with Graves' hyperthyroidism that later progressed to Graves' ophthalmopathy. Source material: blood. The rearrangement joins TRBV2 to TRBJ2-3, with 7 bases lining up with TRBD2. The CDR3 nucleotides read TGTGCCAGCAGTGCTTGGCGGGGGATCACAGATACGCAGTATTTT. Protein sequence: CASSAWRGITDTQYF.